This T cell receptor (beta chain) was found in a study of blood T cell repertoires in COVID-19. Study information: The samples span acute and convalescent COVID-19 from the United States, Italy and Spain.

Source study methods: Reference gene primer amplification gave nucleated cell count estimates. TCRdb's copy holds only in-frame clones and misses some; the assay was immunoSEQ multiplex PCR. V and J calls and clone size are those listed in that table; D and trimming were worked out from the DNA. The sample holds under 300,000 clones, approximately 90% seen once. CDR3 size: 14 residues. V was pared by 0 bases and J by 8 bases, with 13 bases between. Germline CDR1 reads GTSNPN; CDR2 reads SVGIG (reference sequence). V usage is TRBV30 and J usage is TRBJ1-4, with D uncertain. The specimen sequenced was PBMCs or T cells enriched from blood (not recorded which). The sequence derives from a woman under 30 who had recovered from COVID-19. Here the CDR3 reads CAWSVRGSGEKLFF. The DNA of the CDR3 is TGTGCCTGGAGTGTGCGGGGTTCGGGAGAAAAACTGTTTTTT.